This T cell receptor beta chain comes out of a study of T cells in Graves' hyperthyroidism and ophthalmopathy. Stable disease denoted Graves' hyperthyroidism without ophthalmopathy progression within 18 months. Fresh 10 ml peripheral blood yielded PBMCs. This clonotype was counted many times. Its antigen is not known. General study points: Prediction of ophthalmopathy progression came a median 6.5 months pre-onset.

V lost 5 bases to trimming and J lost 3 bases; unmatched junction nucleotides: 11. Germline V gene lookup returns CDR1 SGHVS and CDR2 FQNEAQ. The CDR3 has 16 amino acids. It was RNA transcripts that yielded the amplified TCR beta CDR3 regions. TCR CDR3 regions were first amplified by RT-PCR with HTBI primers. From the multiplex PCR reads, TCRdb called clonotypes with MiXCR, one entry per CDR3 protein. Of more than 350,000 distinct CDR3 sequences listed, 15% are singletons. The sequenced material came from blood. The chain has TRBV7-8 and TRBJ2-3; TRBD2 aligns across 7 bases. This clonotype originated in a woman aged 25 to 45 with Graves' hyperthyroidism. The CDR3 sequence: CASSQSGNRGTDTQYF. The CDR3 DNA follows: TGTGCCAGCAGCCAAAGCGGGAATCGCGGAACAGATACGCAGTATTTT.